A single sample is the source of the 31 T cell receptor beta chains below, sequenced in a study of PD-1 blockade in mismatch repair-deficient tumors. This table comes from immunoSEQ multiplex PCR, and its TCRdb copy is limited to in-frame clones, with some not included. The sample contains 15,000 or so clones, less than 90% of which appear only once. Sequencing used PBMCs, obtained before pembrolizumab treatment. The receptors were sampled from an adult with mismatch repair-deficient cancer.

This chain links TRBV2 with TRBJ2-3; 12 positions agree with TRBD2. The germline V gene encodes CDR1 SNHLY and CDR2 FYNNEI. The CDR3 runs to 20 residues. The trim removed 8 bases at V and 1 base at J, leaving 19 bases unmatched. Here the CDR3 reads CASEVWRLAGDAWGTDTQYF. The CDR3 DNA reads TGTGCCAGCGAGGTTTGGAGACTAGCGGGAGATGCATGGGGCACAGATACGCAGTATTTT.

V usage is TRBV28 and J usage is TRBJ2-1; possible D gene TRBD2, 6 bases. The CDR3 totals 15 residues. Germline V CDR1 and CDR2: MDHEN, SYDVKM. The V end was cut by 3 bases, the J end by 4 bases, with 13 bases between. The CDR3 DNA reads TGTGCCAGCAGTTTGGGCGGGACCCTTTACAATGAGCAGTTCTTC. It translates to CASSLGGTLYNEQFF.

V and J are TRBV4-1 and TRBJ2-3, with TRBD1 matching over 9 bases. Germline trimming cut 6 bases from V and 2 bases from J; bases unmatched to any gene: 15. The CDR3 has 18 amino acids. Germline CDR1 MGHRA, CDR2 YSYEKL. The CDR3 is CASSPGQGWVLPTDTQYF. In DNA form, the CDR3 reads TGCGCCAGCAGTCCGGGACAGGGTTGGGTTCTGCCCACAGATACGCAGTATTTT.

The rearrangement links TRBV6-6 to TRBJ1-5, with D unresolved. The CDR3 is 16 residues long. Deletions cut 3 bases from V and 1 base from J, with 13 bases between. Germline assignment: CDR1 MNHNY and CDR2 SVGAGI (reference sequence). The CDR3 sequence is CASSYVSPGSNQPQHF. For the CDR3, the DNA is TGTGCCAGCAGTTATGTGTCCCCTGGGAGCAATCAGCCCCAGCATTTT.

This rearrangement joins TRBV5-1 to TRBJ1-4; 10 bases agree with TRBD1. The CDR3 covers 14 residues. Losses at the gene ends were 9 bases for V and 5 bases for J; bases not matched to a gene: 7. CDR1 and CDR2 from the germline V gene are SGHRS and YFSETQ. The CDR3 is CANLRDRGNEKLFF. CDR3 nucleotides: TGCGCCAATCTCCGGGACAGGGGAAATGAAAAACTGTTTTTT.

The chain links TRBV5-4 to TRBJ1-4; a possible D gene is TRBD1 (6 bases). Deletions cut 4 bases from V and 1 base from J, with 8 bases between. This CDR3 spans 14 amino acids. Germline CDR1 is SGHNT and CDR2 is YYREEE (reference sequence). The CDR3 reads CASSEGGTNEKLFF. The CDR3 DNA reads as TGTGCCAGCAGCGAAGGGGGAACTAATGAAAAACTGTTTTTT.

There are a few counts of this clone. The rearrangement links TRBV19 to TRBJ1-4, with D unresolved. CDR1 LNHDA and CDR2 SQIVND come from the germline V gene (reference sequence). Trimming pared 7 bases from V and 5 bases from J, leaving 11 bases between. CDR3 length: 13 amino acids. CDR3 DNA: TGTGCCAGTAAGGTTTCGGGGAATGAAAAACTGTTTTTT. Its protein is CASKVSGNEKLFF.

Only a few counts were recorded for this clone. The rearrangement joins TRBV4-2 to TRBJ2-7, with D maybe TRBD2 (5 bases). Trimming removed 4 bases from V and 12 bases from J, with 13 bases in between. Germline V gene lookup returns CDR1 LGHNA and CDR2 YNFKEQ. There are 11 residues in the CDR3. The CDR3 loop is CASSRRREGYF. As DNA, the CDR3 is TGTGCCAGCAGCCGGAGGAGAGAGGGGTACTTC.

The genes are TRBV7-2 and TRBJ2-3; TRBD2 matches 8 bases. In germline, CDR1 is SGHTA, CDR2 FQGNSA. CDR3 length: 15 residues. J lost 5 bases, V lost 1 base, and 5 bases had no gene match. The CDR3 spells CASSLVAGSEDTQYF. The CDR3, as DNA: TGTGCCAGCAGCTTAGTAGCGGGAAGTGAAGATACGCAGTATTTT.

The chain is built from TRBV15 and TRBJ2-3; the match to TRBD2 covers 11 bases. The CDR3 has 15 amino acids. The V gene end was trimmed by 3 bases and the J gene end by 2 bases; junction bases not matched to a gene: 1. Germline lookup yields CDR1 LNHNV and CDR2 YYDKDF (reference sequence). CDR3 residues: CATSRGLADTDTQYF. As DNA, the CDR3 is TGTGCCACCAGCAGGGGACTAGCGGACACAGATACGCAGTATTTT.

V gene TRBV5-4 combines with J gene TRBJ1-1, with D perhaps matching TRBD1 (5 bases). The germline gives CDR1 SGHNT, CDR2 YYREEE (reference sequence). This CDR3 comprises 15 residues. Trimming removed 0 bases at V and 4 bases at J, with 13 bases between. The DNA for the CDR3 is TGTGCCAGCAGCTTGGCCAGAGGGGAGGGCACTGAAGCTTTCTTT. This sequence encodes CASSLARGEGTEAFF.

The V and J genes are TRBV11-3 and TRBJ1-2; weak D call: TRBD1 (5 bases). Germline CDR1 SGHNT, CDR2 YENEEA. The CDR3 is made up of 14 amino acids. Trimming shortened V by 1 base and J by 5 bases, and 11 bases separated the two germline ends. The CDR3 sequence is CASSLVAGEYGYTF. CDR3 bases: TGTGCCAGCAGCTTAGTGGCGGGGGAGTATGGCTACACCTTC.

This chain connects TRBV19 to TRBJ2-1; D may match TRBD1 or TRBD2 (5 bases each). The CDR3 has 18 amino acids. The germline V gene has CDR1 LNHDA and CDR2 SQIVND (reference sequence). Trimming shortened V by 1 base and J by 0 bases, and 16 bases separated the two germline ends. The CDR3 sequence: CASSIAGGHLSSYNEQFF. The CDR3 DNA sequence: TGTGCCAGTAGTATAGCAGGAGGACATCTGAGCTCCTACAATGAGCAGTTCTTC.

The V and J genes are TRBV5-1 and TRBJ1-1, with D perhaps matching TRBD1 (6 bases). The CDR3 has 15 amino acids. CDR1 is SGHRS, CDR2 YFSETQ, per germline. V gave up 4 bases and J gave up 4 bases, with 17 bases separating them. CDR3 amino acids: CASSPEQGLATEAFF. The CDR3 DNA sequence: TGCGCCAGCAGCCCCGAACAGGGTTTGGCCACTGAAGCTTTCTTT. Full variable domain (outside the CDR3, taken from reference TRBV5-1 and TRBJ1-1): KAGVTQTPRYLIKTRGQQVTLSCSPISGHRSVSWYQQTPGQGLQFLFEYFSETQRNKGNFPGRFSGRQFSNSRSEMNVSTLELGDSALYLCASSPEQGLATEAFFGQGTRLTVV.

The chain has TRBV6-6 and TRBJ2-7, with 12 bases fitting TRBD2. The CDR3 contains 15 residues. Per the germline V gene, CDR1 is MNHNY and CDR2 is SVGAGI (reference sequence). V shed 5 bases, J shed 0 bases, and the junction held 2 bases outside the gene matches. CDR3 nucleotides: TGTGCCAGCAGTAAGACTAGCGGGAGCTCCTACGAGCAGTACTTC. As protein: CASSKTSGSSYEQYF.

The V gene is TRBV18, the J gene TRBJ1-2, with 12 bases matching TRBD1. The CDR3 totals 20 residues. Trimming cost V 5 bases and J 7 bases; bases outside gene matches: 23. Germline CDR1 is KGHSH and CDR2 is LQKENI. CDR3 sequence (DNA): TGTGCCAGCTCATCTCGACGAAAGGAATCACCGGGACAGGGGGCGGTTGGCTACACCTTC. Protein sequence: CASSSRRKESPGQGAVGYTF.

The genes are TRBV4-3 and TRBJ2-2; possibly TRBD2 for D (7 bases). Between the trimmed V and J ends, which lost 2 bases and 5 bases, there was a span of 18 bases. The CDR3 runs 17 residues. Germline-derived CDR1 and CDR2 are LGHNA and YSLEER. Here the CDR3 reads CASSQIGGAGATGELFF. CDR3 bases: TGCGCCAGCAGCCAAATCGGGGGCGCGGGAGCGACCGGGGAGCTGTTTTTT.

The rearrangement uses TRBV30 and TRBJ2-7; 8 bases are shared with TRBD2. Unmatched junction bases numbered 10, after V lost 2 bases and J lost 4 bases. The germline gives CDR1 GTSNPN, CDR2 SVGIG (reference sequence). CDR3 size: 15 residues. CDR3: CAWSSGGLAGYEQYF. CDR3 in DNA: TGTGCCTGGAGTTCTGGTGGTCTAGCGGGTTACGAGCAGTACTTC.

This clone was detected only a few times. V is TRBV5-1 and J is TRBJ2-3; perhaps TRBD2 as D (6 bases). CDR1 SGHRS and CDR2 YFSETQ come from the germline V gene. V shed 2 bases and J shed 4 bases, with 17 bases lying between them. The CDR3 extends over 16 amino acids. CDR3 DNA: TGCGCCAGCAGCTTAATGGGCGGGACTTCCCCAGATACGCAGTATTTT. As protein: CASSLMGGTSPDTQYF.

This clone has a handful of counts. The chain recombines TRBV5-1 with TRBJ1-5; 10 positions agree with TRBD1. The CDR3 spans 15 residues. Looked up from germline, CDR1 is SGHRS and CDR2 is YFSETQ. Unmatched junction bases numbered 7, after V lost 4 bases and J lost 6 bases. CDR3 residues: CASSPTGGTGQPQHF. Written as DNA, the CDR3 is TGCGCCAGCAGCCCGACAGGGGGCACGGGTCAGCCCCAGCATTTT.

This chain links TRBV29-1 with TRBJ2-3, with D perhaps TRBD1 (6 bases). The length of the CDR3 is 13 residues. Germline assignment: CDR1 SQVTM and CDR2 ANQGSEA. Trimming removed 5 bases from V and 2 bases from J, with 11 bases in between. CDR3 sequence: CSVRDTNTDTQYF. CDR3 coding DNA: TGCAGCGTTCGGGACACAAACACAGATACGCAGTATTTT.

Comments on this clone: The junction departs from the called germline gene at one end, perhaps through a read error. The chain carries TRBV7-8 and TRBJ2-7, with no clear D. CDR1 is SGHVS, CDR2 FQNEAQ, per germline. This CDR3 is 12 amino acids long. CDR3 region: CASSIAGSGQYF. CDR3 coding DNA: TGTGCCAGCAGCATAGCCGGATCGGGGCAGTACTTC.

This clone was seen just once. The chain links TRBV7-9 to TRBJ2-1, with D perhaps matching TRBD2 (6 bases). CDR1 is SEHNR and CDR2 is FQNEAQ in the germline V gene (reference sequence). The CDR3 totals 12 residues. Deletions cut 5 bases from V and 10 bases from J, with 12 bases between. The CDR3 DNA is TGTGCCAGCAGCCGGGACTCGCGGGAGCAGTTCTTC. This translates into CASSRDSREQFF.

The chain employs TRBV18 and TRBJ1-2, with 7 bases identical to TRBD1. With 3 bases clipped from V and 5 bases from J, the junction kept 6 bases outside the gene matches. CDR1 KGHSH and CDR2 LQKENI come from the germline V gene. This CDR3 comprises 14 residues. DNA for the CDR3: TGTGCCAGCTCACCGACAGGGTCTCGATATGGCTACACCTTC. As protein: CASSPTGSRYGYTF.

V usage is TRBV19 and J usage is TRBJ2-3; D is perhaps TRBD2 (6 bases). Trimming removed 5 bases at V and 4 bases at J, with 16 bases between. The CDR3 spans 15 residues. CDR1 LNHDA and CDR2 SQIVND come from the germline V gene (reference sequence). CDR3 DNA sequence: TGTGCCAGTAGTTTGTCGGGACTCGAGGCAGATACGCAGTATTTT. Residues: CASSLSGLEADTQYF.

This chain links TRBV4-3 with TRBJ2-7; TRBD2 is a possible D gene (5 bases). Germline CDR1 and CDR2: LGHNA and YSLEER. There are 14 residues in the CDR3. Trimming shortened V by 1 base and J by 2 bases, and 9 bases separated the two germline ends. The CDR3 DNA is TGCGCCAGCAGCCAAGGTAGAGGGCCCTACGAGCAGTACTTC. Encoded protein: CASSQGRGPYEQYF.

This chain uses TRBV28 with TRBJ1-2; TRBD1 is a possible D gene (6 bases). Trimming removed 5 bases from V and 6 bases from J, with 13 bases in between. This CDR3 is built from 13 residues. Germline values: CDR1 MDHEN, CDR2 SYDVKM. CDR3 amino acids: CASSPGGGHGYTF. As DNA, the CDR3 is TGTGCCAGCAGTCCGGGGGGGGGCCATGGCTACACCTTC.

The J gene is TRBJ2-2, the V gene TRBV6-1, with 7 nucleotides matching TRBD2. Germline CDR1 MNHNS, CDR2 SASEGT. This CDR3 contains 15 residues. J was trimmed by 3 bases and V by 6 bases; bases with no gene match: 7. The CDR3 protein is CASRPGGRDTGELFF. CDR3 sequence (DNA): TGTGCCAGCAGACCAGGAGGGAGGGACACCGGGGAGCTGTTTTTT.

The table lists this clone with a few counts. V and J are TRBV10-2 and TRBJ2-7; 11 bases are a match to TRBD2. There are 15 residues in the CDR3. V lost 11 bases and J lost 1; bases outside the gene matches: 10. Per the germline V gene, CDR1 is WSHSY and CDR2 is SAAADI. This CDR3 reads CAAQKGTSGSYEQYF. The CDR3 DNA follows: TGCGCCGCTCAGAAGGGGACTAGCGGTTCCTACGAGCAGTACTTC.

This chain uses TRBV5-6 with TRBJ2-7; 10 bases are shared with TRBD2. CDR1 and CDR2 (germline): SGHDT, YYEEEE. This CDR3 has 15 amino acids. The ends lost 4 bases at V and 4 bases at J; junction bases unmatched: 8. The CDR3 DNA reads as TGTGCCAGCAGCCCGCCTAGCGGGAGTAAGTACGAGCAGTACTTC. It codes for CASSPPSGSKYEQYF.

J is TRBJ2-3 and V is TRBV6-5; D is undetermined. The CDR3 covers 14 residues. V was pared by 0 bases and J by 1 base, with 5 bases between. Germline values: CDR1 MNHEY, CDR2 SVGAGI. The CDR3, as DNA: TGTGCCAGCAGTTACTCCGGAGGCACAGATACGCAGTATTTT. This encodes CASSYSGGTDTQYF.